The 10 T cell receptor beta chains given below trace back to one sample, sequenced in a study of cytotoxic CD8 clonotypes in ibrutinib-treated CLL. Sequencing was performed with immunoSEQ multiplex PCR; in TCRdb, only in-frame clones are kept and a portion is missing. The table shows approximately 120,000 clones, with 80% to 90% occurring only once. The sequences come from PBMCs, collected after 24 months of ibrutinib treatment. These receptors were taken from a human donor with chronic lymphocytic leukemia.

The CDR3 spells CASRHRGPSYEQYF. DNA for the CDR3: TGTGCCAGTCGTCACAGGGGTCCTTCCTACGAGCAGTACTTC. The V call is TRBV6-1, the J call TRBJ2-7; 7 nucleotides agree with TRBD1. CDR1 is MNHNS, CDR2 SASEGT, per germline. The trim removed 9 bases at V and 1 base at J, leaving 9 bases unmatched. The CDR3 is 14 residues long.

In nucleotides, the CDR3 is TGTGCCAGCAGCTTATTGGGCGGCGGGGCCTCCTACGAGCAGTACTTC. This gives the protein CASSLLGGGASYEQYF. The V gene is TRBV7-2, the J gene TRBJ2-7; D perhaps matches TRBD2 (6 bases). The CDR3 sequence is 16 residues long. V was shortened by 2 bases and J by 0 bases, with 14 bases between the two germline ends. Germline-derived CDR1 and CDR2 are SGHTA and FQGNSA.

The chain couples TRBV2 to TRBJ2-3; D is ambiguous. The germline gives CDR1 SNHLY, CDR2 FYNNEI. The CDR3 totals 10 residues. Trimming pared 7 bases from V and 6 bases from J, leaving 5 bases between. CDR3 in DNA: TGTGCCAGCAAGTTTGATACGCAGTATTTT. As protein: CASKFDTQYF.

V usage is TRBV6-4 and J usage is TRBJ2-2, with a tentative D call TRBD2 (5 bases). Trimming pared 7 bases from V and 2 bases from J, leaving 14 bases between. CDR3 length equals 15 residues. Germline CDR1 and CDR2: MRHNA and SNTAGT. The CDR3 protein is CASKRESGNTGELFF. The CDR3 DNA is TGTGCCAGCAAGAGGGAGAGTGGCAACACCGGGGAGCTGTTTTTT.

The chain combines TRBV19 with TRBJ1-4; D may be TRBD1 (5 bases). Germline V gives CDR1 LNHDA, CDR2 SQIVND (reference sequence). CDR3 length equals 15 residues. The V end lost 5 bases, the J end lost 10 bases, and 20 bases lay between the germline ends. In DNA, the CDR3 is TGTGCCAGTAGTGAATCCGGGACGGGGTATGGAAAACTGTTTTTT. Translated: CASSESGTGYGKLFF.

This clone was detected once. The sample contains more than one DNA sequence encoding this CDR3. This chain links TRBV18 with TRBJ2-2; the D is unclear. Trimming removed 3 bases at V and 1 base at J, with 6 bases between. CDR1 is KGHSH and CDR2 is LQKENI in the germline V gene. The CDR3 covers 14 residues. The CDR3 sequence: CASSPGVNTGELFF. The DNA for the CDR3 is TGTGCCAGCTCACCGGGCGTGAACACCGGGGAGCTGTTTTTT.

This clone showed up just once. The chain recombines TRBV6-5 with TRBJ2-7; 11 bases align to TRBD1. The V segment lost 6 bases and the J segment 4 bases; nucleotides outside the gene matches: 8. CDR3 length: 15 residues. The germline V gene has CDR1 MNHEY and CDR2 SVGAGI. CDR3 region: CASSRGQGGGYEQYF. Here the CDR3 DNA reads TGTGCCAGCAGCCGGGGACAGGGGGGAGGGTACGAGCAGTACTTC.

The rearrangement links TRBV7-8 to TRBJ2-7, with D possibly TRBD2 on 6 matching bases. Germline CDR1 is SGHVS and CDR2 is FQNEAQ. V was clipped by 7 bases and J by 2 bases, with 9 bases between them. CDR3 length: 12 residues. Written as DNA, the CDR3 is TGTGCCAGCAAAAGCGGGCCCTACGAGCAGTACTTC. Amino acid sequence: CASKSGPYEQYF. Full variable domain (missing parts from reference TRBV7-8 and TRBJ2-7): GAGVSQSPRYKVAKRGQDVALRCDPISGHVSLFWYQQALGQGPEFLTYFQNEAQLDKSGLPSDRFFAERPEGSVSTLKIQRTQQEDSAVYLCASKSGPYEQYFGPGTRLTVT.

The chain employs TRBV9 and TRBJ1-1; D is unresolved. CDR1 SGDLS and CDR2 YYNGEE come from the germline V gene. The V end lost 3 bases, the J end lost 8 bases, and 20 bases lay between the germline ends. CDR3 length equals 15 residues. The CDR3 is CASSAFSGSGSEAFF. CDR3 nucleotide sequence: TGTGCCAGCAGCGCTTTCTCCGGGTCGGGTTCCGAAGCTTTCTTT. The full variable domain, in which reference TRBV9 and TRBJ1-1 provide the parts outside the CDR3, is DSGVTQTPKHLITATGQRVTLRCSPRSGDLSVYWYQQSLDQGLQFLIQYYNGEERAKGNILERFSAQQFPDLHSELNLSSLELGDSALYFCASSAFSGSGSEAFFGQGTRLTVV.

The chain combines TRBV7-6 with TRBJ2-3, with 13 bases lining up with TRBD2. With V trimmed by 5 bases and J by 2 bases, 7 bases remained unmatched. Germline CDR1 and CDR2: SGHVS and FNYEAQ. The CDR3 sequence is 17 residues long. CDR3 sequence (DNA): TGTGCCAGCAGCCCACTAGCGGGGGGGGGCAACACAGATACGCAGTATTTT. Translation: CASSPLAGGGNTDTQYF.